A single sample is the source of the 2 T cell receptor beta chains below, sequenced in a study of cytomegalovirus exposure and HLA in healthy donors (dated by TCRdb to the late 2010s). Library prep was done by the immunoSEQ multiplex PCR assay. For the multiplex PCR, a mixture combining 60 forward primers for TCR Vbeta segments and 13 reverse primers for TCR Jbeta segments was used. In TCRdb, the immuneACCESS table is reduced to in-frame sequences with V and J assigned. These tables do not hold every clone; where another copy was compared, an unresolved V gene accounts for under half, and the others remain unexplained. A total of 100,000 to 140,000 clones appear in this sample, about 85% of them only once. The ten top clones hold 2% to 2.5% of the sample. Sequences were obtained from PBMCs. These receptor sequences come from a man aged 30 to 39 in good health and CMV-seronegative.

This chain uses TRBV11-2 with TRBJ2-2; D might be TRBD2 (5 bases). V was pared by 8 bases and J by 4 bases, with 14 bases between. Germline V gives CDR1 SGHAT, CDR2 FQNNGV. The CDR3 runs to 14 residues. In DNA form, the CDR3 reads TGTGCCAGCGGATTCAGCGGTCCCACCGGGGAGCTGTTTTTT. This sequence encodes CASGFSGPTGELFF.

The chain recombines TRBV2 with TRBJ2-1; possible D gene TRBD2, 7 bases. The V end lost 9 bases, the J end lost 8 bases, and 17 bases lay between the germline ends. CDR3 size: 13 residues. Germline CDR1 SNHLY, CDR2 FYNNEI. CDR3 nucleotide sequence: TGTGCCAGGGGAGGGGGAGGAATGGATGAGCAGTTCTTC. This encodes CARGGGGMDEQFF.